This T cell receptor (beta chain) emerged from a study of a mutant IDH1 vaccine in newly diagnosed glioma. About the research overall: There were approximately 60% males and about 38% females among treated patients, whose mean age was roughly 40 years.

V lost 5 bases to trimming and J lost 7 bases, with 15 bases between them. The germline V gene has CDR1 MNHNY and CDR2 SVGAGI (reference sequence). The CDR3 is 14 amino acids. Time point here: baseline, week 1 (first vaccination visit). Described treatment: pre-vaccination baseline after standard-of-care therapy. The repertoire was sequenced with immunoSEQ multiplex PCR; TCRdb's copy has only in-frame clones and lacks some. The data contain about 59,000 clones, around 90% of them singletons. The specimen comprised PBMCs, sampled from a glioma patient treated with radiotherapy, temozolomide or both. This TCR was sampled from a man aged 50 or older with glioma. The gene calls are TRBV6-6 and TRBJ1-5, with D possibly TRBD1 on 5 matching bases. In DNA form, the CDR3 reads TGTGCCAGCAGTCAGGGACTTTCCGCCCAGCCCCAGCATTTT. Translating it yields CASSQGLSAQPQHF.